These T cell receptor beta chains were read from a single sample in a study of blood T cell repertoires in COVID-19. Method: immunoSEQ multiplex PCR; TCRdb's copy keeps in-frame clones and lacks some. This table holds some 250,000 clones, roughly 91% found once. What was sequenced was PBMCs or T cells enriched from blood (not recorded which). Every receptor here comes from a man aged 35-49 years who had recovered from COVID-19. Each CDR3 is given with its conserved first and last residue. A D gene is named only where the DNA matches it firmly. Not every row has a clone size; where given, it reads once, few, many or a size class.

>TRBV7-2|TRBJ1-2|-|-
CASSLPSGGGGYTF
TGTGCCAGCAGCCTCCCGTCGGGGGGTGGAGGCTACACCTTC
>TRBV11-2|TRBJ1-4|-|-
CASSEEGGSGSNEKLFF
TGTGCCAGCAGCGAAGAAGGAGGGAGTGGTAGTAATGAAAAACTGTTTTTT
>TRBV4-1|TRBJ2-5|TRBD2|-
CASSQVAGVETQYF
TGCGCCAGCAGCCAAGTAGCGGGAGTGGAGACCCAGTACTTC
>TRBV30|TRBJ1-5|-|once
CAHGQNSNQPQHF
TGTGCCCACGGACAGAATAGCAATCAGCCCCAGCATTTT
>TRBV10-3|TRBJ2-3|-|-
CAISENEQGFGDTQYF
TGTGCCATCAGTGAGAACGAACAGGGTTTCGGGGATACGCAGTATTTT
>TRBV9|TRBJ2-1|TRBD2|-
CASSVAGEGGNEQFF
TGTGCCAGCAGCGTGGCGGGAGAGGGAGGGAATGAGCAGTTCTTC
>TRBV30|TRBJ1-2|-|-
CAWSVLLRYGYTF
TGTGCCTGGAGTGTACTGTTACGCTATGGCTACACCTTC
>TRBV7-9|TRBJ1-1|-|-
CASSFPPGVLNTEAFF
TGTGCCAGCAGCTTCCCACCGGGGGTGTTAAACACTGAAGCTTTCTTT
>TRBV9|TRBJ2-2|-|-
CASSVYRVPGELFF
TGTGCCAGCAGCGTATACAGGGTCCCCGGGGAGCTGTTTTTT
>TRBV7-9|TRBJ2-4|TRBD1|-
CASSSHRGPGKNIQYF
TGTGCCAGCAGCTCACACAGGGGACCAGGGAAAAACATTCAGTACTTC
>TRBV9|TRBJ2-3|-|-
CASTRQAGEPTDTQYF
TGTGCCAGCACCAGGCAGGCAGGCGAACCCACAGATACGCAGTATTTT
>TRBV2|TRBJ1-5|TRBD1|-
CASSKRPDRANNQPQHF
TGTGCCAGCAGTAAAAGGCCCGACAGGGCTAACAATCAGCCCCAGCATTTT
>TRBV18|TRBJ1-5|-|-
CASSPQRQDSNQPQHF
TGTGCCAGCTCACCACAAAGACAGGATAGCAATCAGCCCCAGCATTTT
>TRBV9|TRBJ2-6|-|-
CASIRDGANVLTF
TGTGCCAGCATTCGGGATGGGGCCAACGTCCTGACTTTC
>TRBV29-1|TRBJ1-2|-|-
CSVAVGGYGYTF
TGCAGCGTTGCCGTAGGGGGTTATGGCTACACCTTC
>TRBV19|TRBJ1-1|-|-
CASSRDFPNEAFF
TGTGCCAGTAGTCGGGATTTCCCAAATGAAGCTTTCTTT
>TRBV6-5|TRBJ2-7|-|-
CASILFRLRSYEQYF
TGTGCCAGCATCCTATTTCGACTACGATCCTACGAGCAGTACTTC
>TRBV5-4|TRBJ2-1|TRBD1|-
CASSPQQGAYEQFF
TGTGCCAGCAGCCCCCAGCAGGGGGCATATGAGCAGTTCTTC
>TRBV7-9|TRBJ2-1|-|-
CASSLVRNNEQFF
TGTGCCAGCAGCTTAGTCAGGAACAATGAGCAGTTCTTC
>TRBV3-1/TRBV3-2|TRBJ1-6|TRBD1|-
CASSRRTGWGPNGSPLHF
TGTGCCAGCAGCCGTAGGACAGGTTGGGGCCCTAATGGATCACCCCTCCACTTT
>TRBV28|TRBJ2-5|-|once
CASSFTGFKETQYF
TGTGCCAGCAGTTTTACGGGGTTCAAGGAGACCCAGTACTTC
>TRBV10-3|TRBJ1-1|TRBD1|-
CAIRPGTGVDSEAFF
TGTGCCATCAGACCCGGGACAGGGGTTGATTCTGAAGCTTTCTTT
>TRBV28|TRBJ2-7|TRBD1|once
CASSLPRQGVNEQYF
TGTGCCAGCAGTTTGCCCCGACAGGGGGTTAACGAGCAGTACTTC
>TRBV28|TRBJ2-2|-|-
CASSLLWRGTGELFF
TGTGCCAGCAGTTTACTGTGGCGCGGCACCGGGGAGCTGTTTTTT
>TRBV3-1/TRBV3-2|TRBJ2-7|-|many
CASSQLGTPCDYEQYF
TGTGCCAGCAGCCAACTGGGCACCCCGTGCGACTACGAGCAGTACTTC
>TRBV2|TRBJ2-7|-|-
CASSVVYEQYF
TGTGCCAGCAGTGTAGTTTACGAGCAGTACTTC
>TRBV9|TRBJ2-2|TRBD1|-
CASSVVWTGFTQVTGELFF
TGTGCCAGCAGCGTAGTTTGGACAGGGTTCACGCAAGTCACCGGGGAGCTGTTTTTT
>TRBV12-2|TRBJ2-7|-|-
CASRLGRLAGASYEQYF
TGTGCAAGTCGCTTAGGAAGACTAGCGGGGGCCTCCTACGAGCAGTACTTC
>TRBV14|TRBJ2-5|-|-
CASSPEAHTRETQYF
TGTGCCAGCAGCCCTGAGGCCCATACCCGAGAGACCCAGTACTTC
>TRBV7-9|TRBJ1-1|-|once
CASSLAGVNTEAFF
TGTGCCAGCAGCTTAGCAGGGGTCAACACTGAAGCTTTCTTT
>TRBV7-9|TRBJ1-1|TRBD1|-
CASSPRQGMNTEAFF
TGTGCCAGCAGCCCCCGACAGGGAATGAACACTGAAGCTTTCTTT
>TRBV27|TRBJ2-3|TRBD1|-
CASRTGAVDTQYF
TGTGCCAGCAGGACAGGGGCCGTAGATACGCAGTATTTT
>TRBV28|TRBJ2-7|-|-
CASTPLGTSSYEQYF
TGTGCCAGCACCCCTTTGGGCACCAGCTCCTACGAGCAGTACTTC
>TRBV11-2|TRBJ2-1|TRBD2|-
CASSLLAGVRDEQFF
TGTGCCAGCAGCTTATTAGCGGGAGTTCGCGATGAGCAGTTCTTC
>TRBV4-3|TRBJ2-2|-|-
CASSQESPMNTGELFF
TGCGCCAGCAGCCAAGAAAGCCCAATGAACACCGGGGAGCTGTTTTTT
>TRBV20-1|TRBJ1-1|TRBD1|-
CSASARGTGNTEAFF
TGCAGTGCTAGTGCCCGAGGGACAGGGAACACTGAAGCTTTCTTT
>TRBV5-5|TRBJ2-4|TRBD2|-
CASSFLAGVGGKNIQYF
TGTGCCAGCAGCTTTCTAGCGGGAGTAGGTGGCAAAAACATTCAGTACTTC
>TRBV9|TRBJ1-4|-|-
CASSANEKLFF
TGTGCCAGCAGCGCAAATGAAAAACTGTTTTTT
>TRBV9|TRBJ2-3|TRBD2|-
CASSVLAGEGRGSTDTQYF
TGTGCCAGCAGCGTTCTAGCGGGAGAGGGGCGCGGCAGCACAGATACGCAGTATTTT
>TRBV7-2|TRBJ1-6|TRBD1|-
CASSFTGQGNSPLHF
TGTGCCAGCAGCTTTACGGGACAGGGGAATTCACCCCTCCACTTT
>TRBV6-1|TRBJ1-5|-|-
CASSEKTGLRDQPQHF
TGTGCCAGCAGTGAAAAAACAGGGCTGAGGGATCAGCCCCAGCATTTT
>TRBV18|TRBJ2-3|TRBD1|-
CASSPPGQVTDTQYF
TGTGCCAGCTCACCGCCGGGACAGGTCACAGATACGCAGTATTTT
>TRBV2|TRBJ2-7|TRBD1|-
CASSQNRDRAFSYEQYF
TGTGCCAGCAGCCAAAACCGGGACAGGGCTTTTTCGTACGAGCAGTACTTC
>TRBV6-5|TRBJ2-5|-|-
CASRSPGSRWETQYF
TGTGCCAGCAGATCGCCAGGGTCCAGATGGGAGACCCAGTACTTC
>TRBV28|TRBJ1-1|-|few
CASRTDMNTEAFF
TGTGCCAGCAGGACAGATATGAACACTGAAGCTTTCTTT
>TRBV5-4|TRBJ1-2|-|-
CASSYDRSGGYTF
TGTGCCAGCAGCTACGACAGAAGTGGTGGCTACACCTTC
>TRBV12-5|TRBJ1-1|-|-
CASGLVRENTEAFF
TGTGCTAGTGGTTTGGTACGGGAGAACACTGAAGCTTTCTTT
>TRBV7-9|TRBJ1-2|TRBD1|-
CASSPTGESYGYTF
TGTGCCAGCAGCCCCACAGGGGAGAGCTATGGCTACACCTTC
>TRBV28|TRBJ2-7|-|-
CASSSRARGTYEQYF
TGTGCCAGCAGTTCCCGAGCCCGGGGAACCTACGAGCAGTACTTC
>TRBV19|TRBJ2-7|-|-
CASSIEEGRGPYEQYF
TGTGCCAGTAGTATAGAGGAAGGGCGAGGGCCCTACGAGCAGTACTTC
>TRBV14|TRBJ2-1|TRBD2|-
CASTAGVAWNEQFF
TGTGCCAGCACTGCGGGAGTTGCATGGAATGAGCAGTTCTTC
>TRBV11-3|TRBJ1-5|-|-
CASSLTRDQPQHF
TGTGCCAGCAGCTTGACGAGGGATCAGCCCCAGCATTTT
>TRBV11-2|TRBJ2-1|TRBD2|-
CASSSLAGEVYNEQFF
TGTGCCAGCAGCTCCTTAGCGGGAGAGGTCTACAATGAGCAGTTCTTC
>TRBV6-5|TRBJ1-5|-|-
CASSYSRGYSNQPQHF
TGTGCCAGCAGTTACTCACGGGGGTATAGCAATCAGCCCCAGCATTTT
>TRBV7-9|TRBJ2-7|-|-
CASSRTRSTQYF
TGTGCCAGCAGCCGAACTAGGTCCACGCAGTACTTC
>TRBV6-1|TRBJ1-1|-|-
CASSEHRDTEAFF
TGTGCCAGCAGTGAACATCGCGACACTGAAGCTTTCTTT
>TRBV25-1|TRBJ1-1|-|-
CASSEYRGGDTEAFF
TGTGCCAGCAGTGAATATAGGGGAGGGGACACTGAAGCTTTCTTT
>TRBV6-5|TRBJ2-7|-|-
CASIRDTYEQYF
TGTGCCAGCATCCGGGACACCTACGAGCAGTACTTC
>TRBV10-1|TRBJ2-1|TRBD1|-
CALKGQGTYNEQFF
TGCGCCCTCAAAGGACAGGGTACCTACAATGAGCAGTTCTTC